The present TCR beta chain was sequenced within a study of identifying expanded T cells in peripheral blood. Study findings and constraints: Over approximately two and four weeks, about 15 and 18 clones changed, versus roughly 1.2 between replicates. Clone count variance between roughly 2-week samples rose with total template count.

No infections or other immune events were documented during collection. The protocol was immunoSEQ multiplex PCR, while the TCRdb copy is restricted to in-frame clones and leaves out a portion. The sample carries more than 90,000 clones, 87% recorded once. Details on this clone: The antigen remains unidentified.

The CDR3 is 14 residues long. V lost 8 bases and J 0 bases, leaving 11 bases between the germline ends. Germline CDR1 SGHAT, CDR2 FQNNGV. The TCR was taken from a person between 18 and 70 years old in good health. The chain employs TRBV11-2 and TRBJ1-3, with D possibly being TRBD1 (5 bases). The source material was blood. CDR3 loop: CASAKDNSGNTIYF. The CDR3, as DNA: TGTGCCAGCGCAAAGGACAACTCTGGAAACACCATATATTTT.